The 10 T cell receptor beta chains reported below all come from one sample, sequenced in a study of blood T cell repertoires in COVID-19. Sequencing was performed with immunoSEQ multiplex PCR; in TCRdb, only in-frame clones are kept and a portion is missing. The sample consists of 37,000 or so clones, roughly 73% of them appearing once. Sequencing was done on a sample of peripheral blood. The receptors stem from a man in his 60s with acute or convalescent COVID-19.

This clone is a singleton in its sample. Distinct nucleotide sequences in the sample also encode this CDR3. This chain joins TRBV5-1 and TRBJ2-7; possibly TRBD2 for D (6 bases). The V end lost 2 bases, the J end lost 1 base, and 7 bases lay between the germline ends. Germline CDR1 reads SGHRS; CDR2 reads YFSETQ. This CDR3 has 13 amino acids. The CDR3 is CASSFSGSYEQYF. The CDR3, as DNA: TGCGCCAGCAGCTTTAGCGGATCCTACGAGCAGTACTTC.

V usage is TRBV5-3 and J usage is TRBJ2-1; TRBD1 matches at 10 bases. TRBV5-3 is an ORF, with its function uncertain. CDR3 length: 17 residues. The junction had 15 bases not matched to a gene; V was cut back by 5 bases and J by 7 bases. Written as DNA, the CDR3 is TGTGCCAGAAGACCTCTCCCCGGGACAGGGGTAGGAAATGAGCAGTTCTTC. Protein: CARRPLPGTGVGNEQFF.

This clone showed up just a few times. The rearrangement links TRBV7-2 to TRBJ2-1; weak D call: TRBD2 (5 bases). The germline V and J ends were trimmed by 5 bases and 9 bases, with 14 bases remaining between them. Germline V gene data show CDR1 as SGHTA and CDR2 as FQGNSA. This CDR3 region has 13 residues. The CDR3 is CASSQLKSGEQFF. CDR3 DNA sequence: TGTGCCAGCAGCCAACTGAAAAGCGGTGAGCAGTTCTTC. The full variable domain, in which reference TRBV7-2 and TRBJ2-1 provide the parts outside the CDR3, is GAGVSQSPSNKVTEKGKDVELRCDPISGHTALYWYRQSLGQGLEFLIYFQGNSAPDKSGLPSDRFSAERTGGSVSTLTIQRTQQEDSAVYLCASSQLKSGEQFFGPGTRLTVL.

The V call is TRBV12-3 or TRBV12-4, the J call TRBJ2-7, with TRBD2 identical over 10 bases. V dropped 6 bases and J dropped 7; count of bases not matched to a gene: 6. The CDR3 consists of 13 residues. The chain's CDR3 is CASRVAGGREQYF. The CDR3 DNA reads TGTGCCAGCAGGGTAGCGGGAGGTAGGGAGCAGTACTTC.

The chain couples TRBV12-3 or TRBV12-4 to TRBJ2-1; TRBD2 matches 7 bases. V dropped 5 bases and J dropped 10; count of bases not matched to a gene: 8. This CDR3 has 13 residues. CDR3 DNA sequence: TGTGCCAGCAGTAATATAGCGGGTAGCGAGCAGTTCTTC. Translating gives CASSNIAGSEQFF.

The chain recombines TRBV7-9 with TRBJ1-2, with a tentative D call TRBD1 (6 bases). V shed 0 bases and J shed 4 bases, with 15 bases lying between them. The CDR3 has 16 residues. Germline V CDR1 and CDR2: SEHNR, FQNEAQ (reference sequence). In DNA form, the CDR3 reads TGTGCCAGCAGCTTAGCTGGGGGGGCTTCGACCTATGGCTACACCTTC. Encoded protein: CASSLAGGASTYGYTF.

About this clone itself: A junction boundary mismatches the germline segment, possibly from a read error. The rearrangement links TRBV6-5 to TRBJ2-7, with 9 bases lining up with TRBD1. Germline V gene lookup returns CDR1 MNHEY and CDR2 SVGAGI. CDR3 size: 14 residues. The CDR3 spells CASSTGTGNARVSF. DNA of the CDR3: TGTGCCAGCAGCACCGGGACAGGGAACGCCAGAGTTTCATTC.

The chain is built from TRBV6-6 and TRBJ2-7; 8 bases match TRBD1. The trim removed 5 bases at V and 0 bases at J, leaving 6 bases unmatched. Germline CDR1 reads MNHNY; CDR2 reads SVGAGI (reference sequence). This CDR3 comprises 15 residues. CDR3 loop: CASSPGTGYSYEQYF. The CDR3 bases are TGTGCCAGCAGTCCAGGGACAGGCTACTCCTACGAGCAGTACTTC.

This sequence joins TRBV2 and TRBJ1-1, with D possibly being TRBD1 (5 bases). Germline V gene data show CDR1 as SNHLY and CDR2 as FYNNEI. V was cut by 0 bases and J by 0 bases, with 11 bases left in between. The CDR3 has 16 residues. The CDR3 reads CASSEALGALNTEAFF. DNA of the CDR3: TGTGCCAGCAGTGAAGCGCTTGGGGCATTGAACACTGAAGCTTTCTTT. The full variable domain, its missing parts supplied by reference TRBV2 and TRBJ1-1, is EPEVTQTPSHQVTQMGQEVILRCVPISNHLYFYWYRQILGQKVEFLVSFYNNEISEKSEIFDDQFSVERPDGSNFTLKIRSTKLEDSAMYFCASSEALGALNTEAFFGQGTRLTVV.

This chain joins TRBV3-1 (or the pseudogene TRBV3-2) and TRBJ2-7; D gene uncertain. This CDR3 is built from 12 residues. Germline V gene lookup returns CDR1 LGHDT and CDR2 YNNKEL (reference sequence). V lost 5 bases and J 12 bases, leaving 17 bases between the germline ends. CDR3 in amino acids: CASSRSPGSTYF. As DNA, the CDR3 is TGTGCCAGCAGCAGATCCCCGGGTTCCACGTACTTC.